These 25 T cell receptor beta chains share one sample of origin, sequenced in a study of blood T cell repertoires in COVID-19. This table comes from immunoSEQ multiplex PCR, and its TCRdb copy is limited to in-frame clones, with some not included. The table shows some 90,000 clones, with around 89% occurring only once. Sequenced input: peripheral blood. These receptors all come from a woman aged 80 or older with active or convalescent COVID-19.

The V and J genes are TRBV3-1 (or the pseudogene TRBV3-2) and TRBJ1-2; D possibly corresponds to TRBD1 (5 bases). The V end was cut by 2 bases, the J end by 1 base, with 11 bases between. Per germline, CDR1 LGHDT and CDR2 YNNKEL (reference sequence). The CDR3 is 15 amino acids. CDR3 region: CASSQCSGGNYGYTF. The CDR3 region has the DNA TGTGCCAGCAGCCAATGCTCCGGGGGTAACTATGGCTACACCTTC.

As to this clone: The sample carries other DNA sequences with the same CDR3. V usage is TRBV18 and J usage is TRBJ1-2; 8 bases fit TRBD1. The CDR3 spans 13 residues. V lost 2 bases and J lost 7; bases outside the gene matches: 3. Germline V lookup: CDR1 KGHSH, CDR2 LQKENI. The CDR3 reads CASSPAGGGGYTF. CDR3 nucleotides: TGTGCCAGCTCACCAGCAGGGGGCGGTGGCTACACCTTC.

The genes are TRBV27 and TRBJ2-6, with 7 nucleotides matching TRBD1. Germline CDR1 MNHEY, CDR2 SMNVEV (reference sequence). The junction had 13 bases not matched to a gene; V was cut back by 8 bases and J by 0 bases. The CDR3 has 18 amino acids. The CDR3 loop reads CASQGWDSIFSGANVLTF. CDR3 DNA: TGTGCCAGCCAAGGTTGGGACAGCATTTTCTCTGGGGCCAACGTCCTGACTTTC.

The chain carries TRBV2 and TRBJ2-4; D ambiguous. CDR3 length equals 14 residues. The V and J ends lost 3 bases and 0 bases respectively, with 6 bases between them. The germline V gene has CDR1 SNHLY and CDR2 FYNNEI. The CDR3 protein is CASSDLVAKNIQYF. CDR3 DNA: TGTGCCAGCAGTGATCTAGTAGCCAAAAACATTCAGTACTTC.

The V and J genes are TRBV28 and TRBJ2-5; 9 nucleotides line up with TRBD2. Looked up from germline, CDR1 is MDHEN and CDR2 is SYDVKM. The length of the CDR3 is 15 residues. V gave up 5 bases and J gave up 4 bases; unmatched junction bases: 8. The DNA of the CDR3 is TGTGCCAGCAGTAGAGCGGGAGGTATTTTAGAGACCCAGTACTTC. Translation gives CASSRAGGILETQYF.

This chain connects TRBV3-1 (or the pseudogene TRBV3-2) to TRBJ2-5, with D unresolved. The CDR3 extends over 12 amino acids. Germline loops: CDR1 LGHDT, CDR2 YNNKEL (reference sequence). Between the trimmed V and J ends, which lost 0 bases and 9 bases, there was a span of 8 bases. CDR3: CASSQEEIAQYF. The CDR3 DNA reads as TGTGCCAGCAGCCAAGAAGAGATCGCCCAGTACTTC.

This chain uses TRBV7-8 with TRBJ2-5; the match to TRBD1 covers 7 bases. Trimming cost V 2 bases and J 1 base; bases outside gene matches: 13. The germline V gene has CDR1 SGHVS and CDR2 FQNEAQ. The CDR3 totals 18 residues. The CDR3 DNA reads as TGTGCCAGCAGCTTAAGGTTTGCCGGGACAGATACCCAAGAGACCCAGTACTTC. It specifies CASSLRFAGTDTQETQYF.

The CDR3 sequence is CASSRPGQPYEQYF. The CDR3 nucleotides read TGTGCCAGCTCGCGTCCGGGACAGCCATACGAGCAGTACTTC. This chain connects TRBV18 to TRBJ2-7, with 7 bases lining up with TRBD1. With 6 bases clipped from V and 4 bases from J, the junction kept 9 bases outside the gene matches. Germline V gene lookup returns CDR1 KGHSH and CDR2 LQKENI. The CDR3 runs 14 residues. Complete variable domain (other parts from reference TRBV18 and TRBJ2-7): NAGVMQNPRHLVRRRGQEARLRCSPMKGHSHVYWYRQLPEEGLKFMVYLQKENIIDESGMPKERFSAEFPKEGPSILRIQQVVRGDSAAYFCASSRPGQPYEQYFGPGTRLTVT.

This clone was recorded a few times. V is TRBV9 and J is TRBJ1-6, with D possibly being TRBD1 (6 bases). The CDR3 covers 15 residues. From germline, CDR1 is SGDLS and CDR2 YYNGEE. Trimming removed 0 bases at V and 10 bases at J, with 14 bases between. CDR3 nucleotides: TGTGCCAGCAGCGTAGAGGGGGGGTTAGGGTCACCCCTCCACTTT. Protein: CASSVEGGLGSPLHF.

V gene TRBV27 combines with J gene TRBJ2-4; weak D call: TRBD1 (6 bases). Between the trimmed V and J ends, which lost 4 bases and 2 bases, there was a span of 12 bases. This CDR3 has 15 amino acids. The germline V gene has CDR1 MNHEY and CDR2 SMNVEV (reference sequence). The CDR3 reads CASSSQGSSKNIQYF. The DNA for the CDR3 is TGTGCCAGCAGTTCACAGGGATCATCCAAAAACATTCAGTACTTC.

The chain couples TRBV19 to TRBJ2-7; 12 bases line up with TRBD2. This CDR3 comprises 17 residues. Germline loops: CDR1 LNHDA, CDR2 SQIVND (reference sequence). The J segment lost 2 bases and the V segment lost 5 bases, leaving 10 bases of the junction unmatched. Written as DNA, the CDR3 is TGTGCCAGTAGTTCCTCAGCCTCTAGCGGGAGGGCCTACGAGCAGTACTTC. Encoded protein: CASSSSASSGRAYEQYF.

This clone was found once. The gene calls are TRBV9 and TRBJ2-5; 14 bases are a match to TRBD2. The CDR3 length is 17 residues. Germline CDR1 reads SGDLS; CDR2 reads YYNGEE. V gave up 3 bases and J gave up 6 bases; unmatched junction bases: 10. The chain's CDR3 is CASSGRLAGGPLKTQYF. CDR3 coding DNA: TGTGCCAGCAGCGGACGACTAGCGGGAGGGCCTTTAAAGACCCAGTACTTC.

The chain is built from TRBV5-4 and TRBJ2-7, with TRBD1 identical over 10 bases. V gave up 3 bases and J gave up 0 bases; unmatched junction bases: 3. The CDR3 contains 15 residues. Germline CDR1 SGHNT, CDR2 YYREEE (reference sequence). The CDR3 spells CASSYGTGVSYEQYF. In DNA form, the CDR3 reads TGTGCCAGCAGCTATGGGACAGGGGTCTCCTACGAGCAGTACTTC. Complete variable domain (other parts from reference TRBV5-4 and TRBJ2-7): ETGVTQSPTHLIKTRGQQVTLRCSSQSGHNTVSWYQQALGQGPQFIFQYYREEENGRGNFPPRFSGLQFPNYSSELNVNALELDDSALYLCASSYGTGVSYEQYFGPGTRLTVT.

The chain links TRBV7-2 to TRBJ1-6, with D possibly matching TRBD1 (6 bases). Germline CDR1 and CDR2: SGHTA and FQGNSA. With 4 bases removed from V and 4 bases from J, the gap between germline ends came to 14 bases. This CDR3 comprises 16 residues. The CDR3 DNA reads TGTGCCAGCAGCTATAACCTCGGACAGTATAATTCACCCCTCCACTTT. This encodes CASSYNLGQYNSPLHF.

The chain combines TRBV7-2 with TRBJ1-1; no reliable D call. Germline CDR1 is SGHTA and CDR2 is FQGNSA. V lost 7 bases and J lost 1, with 10 bases in between. The CDR3 extends over 13 amino acids. The CDR3: CASNLQRNTEAFF. The CDR3 bases are TGTGCCAGCAATCTACAGAGGAACACTGAAGCTTTCTTT.

The CDR3 DNA is TGCGCCAGCAAGATGACTAGCGGATACACAGATACGCAGTATTTT. As protein: CASKMTSGYTDTQYF. The rearrangement uses TRBV5-1 and TRBJ2-3; 9 bases line up with TRBD2. The germline V gene has CDR1 SGHRS and CDR2 YFSETQ. V gave up 6 bases and J gave up 2 bases; unmatched junction bases: 7. The CDR3 length is 15 residues.

J is TRBJ1-3 and V is TRBV18; 8 nucleotides align to TRBD1. V shed 2 bases, J shed 2 bases, and the junction held 5 bases outside the gene matches. The germline V gene encodes CDR1 KGHSH and CDR2 LQKENI. The CDR3 spans 16 residues. This CDR3 is CASSPRETGAGNTIYF. The CDR3 DNA is TGTGCCAGCTCACCAAGGGAGACAGGGGCTGGAAACACCATATATTTT.

The chain carries TRBV11-3 and TRBJ2-1; tentative D call: TRBD1 (5 bases). The ends were cut back, 4 bases at V and 7 bases at J, with 11 bases in the middle. Per the germline V gene, CDR1 is SGHNT and CDR2 is YENEEA. This CDR3 is built from 13 residues. CDR3 amino acids: CASSSYQGNEQFF. DNA for the CDR3: TGTGCCAGCAGCTCATACCAGGGAAATGAGCAGTTCTTC.

This rearrangement joins TRBV28 to TRBJ1-6, with a weak D call TRBD1 (5 bases). The CDR3 runs to 15 residues. The germline V gene has CDR1 MDHEN and CDR2 SYDVKM. The V and J ends lost 1 base and 9 bases respectively, with 13 bases between them. CDR3 sequence reads: CASSLFGGSSSPLHF. The CDR3 DNA follows: TGTGCCAGCAGTTTATTCGGGGGTTCTAGTTCACCCCTCCACTTT.

This rearrangement joins TRBV9 to TRBJ2-1; perhaps TRBD2 as D (5 bases). Trimming removed 0 bases at V and 7 bases at J, with 11 bases between. This CDR3 has 14 amino acids. CDR1 is SGDLS, CDR2 YYNGEE, per germline. The CDR3, as DNA: TGTGCCAGCAGCGTAGGGGTAGCGAAAAATGAGCAGTTCTTC. It encodes CASSVGVAKNEQFF. The full variable domain, in which reference TRBV9 and TRBJ2-1 provide the parts outside the CDR3, is DSGVTQTPKHLITATGQRVTLRCSPRSGDLSVYWYQQSLDQGLQFLIQYYNGEERAKGNILERFSAQQFPDLHSELNLSSLELGDSALYFCASSVGVAKNEQFFGPGTRLTVL.

The chain links TRBV5-3 to TRBJ1-2; 11 nucleotides align to TRBD1. TRBV5-3 is designated an ORF whose function remains uncertain. V gave up 2 bases and J gave up 7 bases; unmatched junction bases: 10. CDR3 length: 16 amino acids. CDR3 coding DNA: TGTGCCAGAAGCTTTAGCTTGGACAGGGGGCGAAGTGGCTACACCTTC. Translation: CARSFSLDRGRSGYTF.

The J gene is TRBJ1-6, the V gene TRBV7-3; D not resolved. Germline CDR1 reads SGHTA; CDR2 reads FQGTGA. CDR3 size: 13 residues. V lost 4 bases and J 7 bases, leaving 8 bases between the germline ends. CDR3 in DNA: TGTGCCAGCAGCTCAAGGAGAAATTCACCCCTCCACTTT. It specifies CASSSRRNSPLHF. The entire variable domain, with the rest obtained from reference TRBV7-3 and TRBJ1-6, is as follows: GAGVSQTPSNKVTEKGKYVELRCDPISGHTALYWYRQSLGQGPEFLIYFQGTGAADDSGLPNDRFFAVRPEGSVSTLKIQRTERGDSAVYLCASSSRRNSPLHFGNGTRLTVT.

This clone was seen a single time. This sequence joins TRBV3-1 (or the pseudogene TRBV3-2) and TRBJ1-1; D gene uncertain. V lost 4 bases and J lost 8, with 11 bases in between. The CDR3 is 12 residues long. From germline, CDR1 is LGHDT and CDR2 YNNKEL (reference sequence). CDR3 coding DNA: TGTGCCAGCAGCCTCATACGAGGGGAAGCTTTCTTT. Translating gives CASSLIRGEAFF.

This chain connects TRBV4-1 to TRBJ1-2, with 7 bases fitting TRBD1. Germline CDR1 MGHRA, CDR2 YSYEKL. With 0 bases clipped from V and 4 bases from J, the junction kept 5 bases outside the gene matches. This CDR3 has 15 residues. CDR3 residues: CASSQDQGGIYGYTF. For the CDR3, the DNA is TGCGCCAGCAGCCAAGATCAGGGGGGTATCTATGGCTACACCTTC.

This clone came up once. This chain joins TRBV11-2 and TRBJ2-6; D unresolved. The CDR3 consists of 13 residues. Germline V gives CDR1 SGHAT, CDR2 FQNNGV. V was shortened by 7 bases and J by 1 base, with 5 bases between the two germline ends. CDR3 in amino acids: CASTLSGANVLTF. The DNA of the CDR3 is TGTGCCAGCACCCTTTCTGGGGCCAACGTCCTGACTTTC.